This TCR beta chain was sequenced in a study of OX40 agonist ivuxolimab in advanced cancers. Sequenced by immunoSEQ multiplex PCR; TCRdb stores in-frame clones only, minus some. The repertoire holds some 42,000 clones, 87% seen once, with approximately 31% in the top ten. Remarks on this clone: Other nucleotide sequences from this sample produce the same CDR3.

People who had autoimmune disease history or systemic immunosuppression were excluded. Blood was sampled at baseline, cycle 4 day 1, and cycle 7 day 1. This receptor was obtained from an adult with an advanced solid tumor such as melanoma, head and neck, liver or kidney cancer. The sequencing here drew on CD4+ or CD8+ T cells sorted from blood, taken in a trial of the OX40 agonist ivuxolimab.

This CDR3 is CASSRDGGYGYTF. In DNA, the CDR3 is TGTGCCAGCAGTCGGGACGGAGGCTACGGCTACACCTTC. The rearrangement uses TRBV6-5 and TRBJ1-2, with D tentatively TRBD1 (5 bases). Trimming stripped 5 bases from V and 8 bases from J, with 15 bases between. This CDR3 comprises 13 residues. From germline, CDR1 is MNHEY and CDR2 SVGAGI.